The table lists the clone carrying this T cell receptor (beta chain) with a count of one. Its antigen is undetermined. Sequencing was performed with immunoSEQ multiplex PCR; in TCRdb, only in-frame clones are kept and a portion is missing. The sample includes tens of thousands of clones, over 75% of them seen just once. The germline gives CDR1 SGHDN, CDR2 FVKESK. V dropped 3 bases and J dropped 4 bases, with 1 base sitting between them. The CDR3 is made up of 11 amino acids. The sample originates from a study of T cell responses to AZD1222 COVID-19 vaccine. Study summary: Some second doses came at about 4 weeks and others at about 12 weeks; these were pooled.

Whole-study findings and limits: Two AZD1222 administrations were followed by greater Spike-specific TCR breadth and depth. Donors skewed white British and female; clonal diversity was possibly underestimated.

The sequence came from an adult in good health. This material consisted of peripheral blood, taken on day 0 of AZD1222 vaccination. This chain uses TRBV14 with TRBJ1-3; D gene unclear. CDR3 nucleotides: TGTGCCAGCAGCCAGGGAAACACCATATATTTT. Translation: CASSQGNTIYF. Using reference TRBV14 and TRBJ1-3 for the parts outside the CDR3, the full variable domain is EAGVTQFPSHSVIEKGQTVTLRCDPISGHDNLYWYRRVMGKEIKFLLHFVKESKQDESGMPNNRFLAERTGGTYSTLKVQPAELEDSGVYFCASSQGNTIYFGEGSWLTVV.